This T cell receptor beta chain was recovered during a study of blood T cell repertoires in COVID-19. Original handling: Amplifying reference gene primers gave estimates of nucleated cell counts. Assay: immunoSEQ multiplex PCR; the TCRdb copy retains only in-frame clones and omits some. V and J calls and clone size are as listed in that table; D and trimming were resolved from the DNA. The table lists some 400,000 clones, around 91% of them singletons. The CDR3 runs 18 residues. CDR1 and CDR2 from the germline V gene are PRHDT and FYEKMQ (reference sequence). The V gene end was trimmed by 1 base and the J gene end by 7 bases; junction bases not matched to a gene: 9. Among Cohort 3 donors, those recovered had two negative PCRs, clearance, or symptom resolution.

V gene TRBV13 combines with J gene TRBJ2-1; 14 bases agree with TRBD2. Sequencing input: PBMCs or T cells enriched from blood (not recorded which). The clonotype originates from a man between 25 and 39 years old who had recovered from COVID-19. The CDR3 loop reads CASSLAVKTSGRANEQFF. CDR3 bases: TGTGCCAGCAGCTTAGCGGTGAAGACTAGCGGGAGGGCAAATGAGCAGTTCTTC.